Included here is one TCR beta chain sequence, with context. Its antigen is not known. This entry comes from a study of OX40 agonist ivuxolimab in advanced cancers. Study summary: Ivuxolimab was delivered to patients intravenously every 2 weeks at doses spanning 0.01 to 10 mg/kg.

Clones were sequenced by immunoSEQ multiplex PCR, and TCRdb holds only the in-frame ones, with some missing. The sample lists approximately 60,000 clones, 75% to 85% occurring once. General study points: In the expanded peripheral T cells, antigen specificity was never determined. Some nonresponders likewise displayed low normalized T-cell clonal expansion.

Germline V gene data show CDR1 as LNHDA and CDR2 as SQIVND (reference sequence). Trimming removed 5 bases from V and 6 bases from J, with 14 bases in between. The CDR3 is made up of 13 amino acids. Individuals having autoimmune disease history or systemic immunosuppression were not enrolled. The source of this sequence is an adult with an advanced solid tumor such as melanoma, head and neck, liver or kidney cancer. This sequence joins TRBV19 and TRBJ2-7; D is tentatively TRBD1 or TRBD2 (5 bases each). The input for sequencing was CD4+ or CD8+ T cells sorted from blood, taken in a trial of the OX40 agonist ivuxolimab. CDR3: CASSDRGPSEQYF. In nucleotides, the CDR3 is TGTGCCAGTAGTGATAGGGGACCCTCCGAGCAGTACTTC.